This TCR beta chain is drawn from a study of blood T cell repertoires in COVID-19. Study at large: COVID-19 samples from acute and convalescent phases originated in the United States, Italy and Spain. From T cells, B-cell-depleted T cells, or PBMCs came the material, which was cDNA or gDNA.

The CDR3 loop spans 14 amino acids. Germline CDR1 and CDR2: SGHRS and YFSETQ. J gave up 4 bases and V 5 bases, and 4 bases lay outside the gene matches. In the original analysis: Amplifying reference gene primers gave estimates of nucleated cell counts. Repertoires were generated with immunoSEQ multiplex PCR, while TCRdb's copy carries only in-frame clones and drops some. The V and J calls and the clone size are those of that table, but D and trimming were determined from the DNA. The sample lists 200,000 to 250,000 clones, almost 85% occurring once. About this clone itself: The same CDR3 also results from other DNA sequences found in this sample.

The source is a woman aged 40 to 55 with acute or convalescent COVID-19. The chain recombines TRBV5-1 with TRBJ2-1; 9 positions agree with TRBD2. The sequenced material came from peripheral blood. CDR3 protein: CASSSAGGYNEQFF. CDR3 DNA: TGCGCCAGCAGTTCAGCGGGGGGATACAATGAGCAGTTCTTC.